What follows is one T cell receptor (beta chain) and its context. This entry is derived from a study of OX40 agonist ivuxolimab in advanced cancers. CDR1 and CDR2 (germline): SGDLS, YYNGEE. The V segment lost 4 bases and the J segment 5 bases; nucleotides outside the gene matches: 13. The CDR3 consists of 18 residues. TCRdb's table, derived via immunoSEQ multiplex PCR, lists solely in-frame clones and lacks some. The data show about 40,000 clones, with about 86% seen just once and about a fifth held by the top ten. The sample here was CD4+ or CD8+ T cells sorted from blood, taken in a trial of the OX40 agonist ivuxolimab. J is TRBJ2-3 and V is TRBV9, with TRBD2 matching 13 bases. The receptor was derived from an adult with an advanced solid tumor such as melanoma, head and neck, liver or kidney cancer. CDR3 sequence reads: CASSPGLAGAMGRDTQYF. CDR3 sequence (DNA): TGTGCCAGCAGCCCCGGACTAGCGGGGGCGATGGGGAGAGATACGCAGTATTTT.